A single sample gave rise to the 31 T cell receptor delta chains below, sequenced in a study of gamma-delta chains in newborns, infants, children. TCRdb re-called the reads through CATT. Of some 8,300 delta-chain clones listed, about 1.5% were seen once; the top ten hold around 7.9%. The sequenced material came from blood. The source of these receptors is a child who was a newborn, infant or young child, either healthy, febrile or measles-vaccinated (not recorded which).

This clone is medium-sized within its sample. The same CDR3 arises from other DNA sequences in this sample as well. The chain carries TRDV3 and TRDJ1; 8 bases are a match to TRDD2. Losses at the gene ends were 4 bases for V and 0 bases for J; bases not matched to a gene: 19. CDR3 length: 18 amino acids. The germline gives CDR1 TVYSNPD, CDR2 GDNSRS (reference sequence). The CDR3 DNA follows: TGTGCCTCGCTTAGTCCACTTCCTACCTGGGGATACACCGATAAACTCATCTTT. As protein: CASLSPLPTWGYTDKLIF.

This clone is medium-sized. The chain recombines TRDV1 with TRDJ1, with 7 bases identical to TRDD3. The CDR3 has 19 amino acids. The trim removed 4 bases at V and 4 bases at J, leaving 21 bases unmatched. Germline assignment: CDR1 TSWWSYY and CDR2 QGS. CDR3 nucleotides: TGTGCTCTTGGGGTACCTCTTCTGGAAGCCTACTGGGGTGTCGATAAACTCATCTTT. It codes for CALGVPLLEAYWGVDKLIF.

In this sample, this clone is medium-sized. Distinct nucleotide sequences in the sample also encode this CDR3. The rearrangement uses TRDV1 and TRDJ1, with 12 bases fitting TRDD3. J gave up 3 bases and V 0 bases, and 20 bases lay outside the gene matches. The CDR3 has 22 amino acids. Looked up from germline, CDR1 is TSWWSYY and CDR2 is QGS. CDR3 sequence reads: CALGELGIPVTTGGYMADKLIF. CDR3 nucleotide sequence: TGTGCTCTTGGGGAACTAGGAATCCCCGTGACGACTGGGGGATACATGGCCGATAAACTCATCTTT.

The table lists this clone with a few counts. TCRdb attributes to this sequence the protein of a much larger clone, which differs from the DNA translation at residue 16; a read error is likely, and the protein displayed is translated from the DNA. The V call is TRDV1, the J call TRDJ1, with 12 bases matching TRDD3. Germline V CDR1 and CDR2: TSWWSYY, QGS. The CDR3 consists of 19 residues. The J segment lost 10 bases and the V segment lost 1 base, leaving 19 bases of the junction unmatched. CDR3 DNA sequence: TGTGCTCTTGGGGAACCGAGGCCGCTTGGTCTGGGGGATACGTCTACACTCATCTTT. The encoded protein is CALGEPRPLGLGDTSTLIF.

Only a few counts were recorded for this clone. This may arise from a read error, as a much more abundant clone is one base away. The sample contains more than one DNA sequence encoding this CDR3. The genes are TRDV1 and TRDJ1, with 9 bases aligning to TRDD3. This CDR3 comprises 17 residues. Germline assignment: CDR1 TSWWSYY and CDR2 QGS. The CDR3 here is CALGELVYWGNTDKLIF. CDR3 nucleotides: TGTGCTCTTGGGGAACTAGTGTACTGGGGGAACACCGACAAACTCATCTTT.

This chain links TRDV1 with TRDJ1; TRDD3 agrees at 9 bases. The germline V gene encodes CDR1 TSWWSYY and CDR2 QGS. The CDR3 runs 18 residues. Trimming took 3 bases from V and 2 from J; bases not matched to a gene: 13. In DNA, the CDR3 is TGTGCTCTTGGGGACCCCGTTACTGGGGGAAGGGGTACCGATAAACTCATCTTT. Encoded protein: CALGDPVTGGRGTDKLIF.

This clone was observed a few times. TCRdb attributes to this sequence the protein of a much larger clone, which differs from the DNA translation at residue 10; a read error is likely, and the protein displayed is translated from the DNA. The J gene is TRDJ1, the V gene TRDV2; no clear D. The J gene was missing in TCRdb and was found by matching the end of the DNA to germline. The CDR3 spans 15 residues. Trimming pared 0 bases from V and 3 bases from J, leaving 13 bases between. The V gene's germline CDR1 is GEAIGNYY and CDR2 EKD. The DNA for the CDR3 is TGTGCCTGTGACACCAAGAGTACGCGCGCCGATAAACTCATCTTT. Its translation: CACDTKSTRADKLIF.

This clone was seen a few times. The rearrangement links TRDV2 to TRDJ2; 10 nucleotides match TRDD3. The CDR3 contains 15 residues. Losses at the gene ends were 3 bases for V and 5 bases for J; bases not matched to a gene: 5. Germline CDR1 and CDR2: GEAIGNYY and EKD. The CDR3 loop reads CACDALLGDTAQLFF. CDR3 DNA: TGTGCCTGTGACGCCCTACTGGGGGATACAGCACAACTCTTCTTT.

Of note for this clone: The protein given by TCRdb reflects a much larger clone and differs at residue 11 from this DNA's translation, likely from a read error; the protein shown is the DNA's translation. The chain combines TRDV2 with TRDJ3; 8 bases are shared with TRDD3. The trim removed 0 bases at V and 5 bases at J, leaving 8 bases unmatched. The CDR3 is 18 residues long. CDR1 and CDR2 from the germline V gene are GEAIGNYY and EKD. The chain's CDR3 is CACDTVGDFSRDTRQMFF. CDR3 in DNA: TGTGCCTGTGACACCGTGGGGGATTTTAGCCGGGACACCCGACAGATGTTTTTC.

V is TRDV1 and J is TRDJ1, with D perhaps matching TRDD3 (5 bases). Trimming left V 4 bases short and J 0 bases short, with 18 bases between. Looked up from germline, CDR1 is TSWWSYY and CDR2 is QGS. This CDR3 is built from 17 residues. The CDR3 sequence is CALGVQDQGGYTDKLIF. CDR3 DNA sequence: TGTGCTCTTGGGGTACAGGACCAGGGGGGCTACACCGATAAACTCATCTTT.

This clone showed up just a few times. The protein held in TCRdb is that of a much larger clone and does not match this DNA's translation at residue 8, likely because of a read error; the protein shown is translated from the DNA. In DNA form, the CDR3 reads TGTGCTCTTGGGAAACACCCCTGTGGTAAACTCATCTTT. This gives the protein CALGKHPCGKLIF. V is TRDV1 and J is TRDJ1; the D is unclear. The V end lost 5 bases, the J end lost 7 bases, and 14 bases lay between the germline ends. CDR3 length equals 13 residues. In germline, CDR1 is TSWWSYY, CDR2 QGS.

To note about this clone: A far larger clone is off by one base, so a read error is likely. The same CDR3 is also encoded by other DNA sequences in this sample. The chain has TRDV2 and TRDJ3; 7 bases are shared with TRDD3. The CDR3 extends over 18 amino acids. Germline V gives CDR1 GEAIGNYY, CDR2 EKD. The CDR3 DNA is TGTGCCTGCGACAGACTGGGGACCGGCTCCTGGGACACCCGACAGATGTTTTTC. Its translation is CACDRLGTGSWDTRQMFF.

By sample fraction, this clone is medium-sized. The chain carries TRDV1 and TRDJ1; 10 nucleotides agree with TRDD3. Germline V gene lookup returns CDR1 TSWWSYY and CDR2 QGS. The trim removed 3 bases at V and 0 bases at J, leaving 28 bases unmatched. This CDR3 is 24 amino acids long. CDR3 residues: CALGDPDPSSYRGIRLKNTDKLIF. The CDR3 nucleotides are TGTGCTCTTGGGGACCCGGACCCCTCTTCCTACCGGGGGATACGGCTAAAGAACACCGATAAACTCATCTTT.

This clone was seen only a few times. TCRdb attributes to this sequence the protein of a much larger clone, which differs from the DNA translation at residue 4; a read error is likely, and the protein displayed is translated from the DNA. The rearrangement joins TRDV2 to TRDJ3, with TRDD3 matching 7 bases. Germline CDR1 reads GEAIGNYY; CDR2 reads EKD. The CDR3 covers 18 residues. The DNA of the CDR3 is TGTGCCTGTGGCACCGGTGGATACGGGCCCTGGGACACCCGACAGATGTTTTTC. Translating it yields CACGTGGYGPWDTRQMFF.

In this sample, this clone is medium-sized. This sample includes further DNA sequences coding for the same CDR3. The chain links TRDV2 to TRDJ3; D possibly corresponds to TRDD3 (5 bases). Germline lookup yields CDR1 GEAIGNYY and CDR2 EKD. The CDR3 totals 18 residues. Deletions cut 0 bases from V and 1 base from J, with 12 bases between. The CDR3 bases are TGTGCCTGTGACACCGTACAGGGGGCTTCCTGGGACACCCGACAGATGTTTTTC. Encoded protein: CACDTVQGASWDTRQMFF.

Comment on this clone: This may stem from a read error, because a much larger clone lies one nucleotide away. The sample carries other DNA sequences with the same CDR3. The genes are TRDV1 and TRDJ1; the match to TRDD3 covers 13 bases. The CDR3 loop spans 21 amino acids. Per the germline V gene, CDR1 is TSWWSYY and CDR2 is QGS. Here the CDR3 DNA reads TGTGCTCTCGGGGAACTCCCTTGCTACCCGTACTGGGGGATACGTGCCGATAAACTCATCTTT. As protein: CALGELPCYPYWGIRADKLIF.

For this clone: A read error is possible here, since a much larger clone lies one base away. This same CDR3 is encoded by further DNA sequences in the sample. The chain links TRDV1 to TRDJ1; TRDD2 aligns across 9 bases. V lost 4 bases to trimming and J lost 0 bases; unmatched junction nucleotides: 12. The germline V gene encodes CDR1 TSWWSYY and CDR2 QGS. The CDR3 is 18 residues long. CDR3 loop: CALGGLLPTGLYTDKLIF. The CDR3 DNA sequence: TGTGCTCTTGGGGGACTCCTTCCTACGGGCCTGTACACCGATAAACTCATCTTT.

This clone was detected only a few times. The mismatch at residue 8 between this DNA's translation and the TCRdb protein of a much larger clone likely reflects a read error; the protein shown is translated from the DNA. The J gene is TRDJ2, the V gene TRDV2; possibly TRDD3 for D (6 bases). The V end lost 1 base, the J end lost 5 bases, and 10 bases lay between the germline ends. Germline CDR1 GEAIGNYY, CDR2 EKD. CDR3 length: 14 residues. This CDR3 is CACDTVGATAQLFF. CDR3 nucleotide sequence: TGTGCCTGTGACACGGTGGGGGCTACAGCACAACTCTTCTTT.

A word on this clone: At residue 12, the translated DNA and the protein in TCRdb do not agree; the protein given here is derived from the DNA. The chain is built from TRDV1 and TRDJ1; 8 positions match TRDD3. This CDR3 contains 19 residues. Germline V gene data show CDR1 as TSWWSYY and CDR2 as QGS. V lost 5 bases and J lost 0; bases outside the gene matches: 17. This CDR3 is CALGYIPPTGGPNTDKLIF. The CDR3 DNA reads as TGTGCTCTTGGGTACATTCCTCCTACTGGGGGTCCCAACACCGATAAACTCATCTTT.

This clone is labeled medium-sized (0.01 to 0.1%). Other nucleotide sequences from this sample produce the same CDR3. The chain is built from TRDV1 and TRDJ1, with TRDD3 matching 8 bases. J lost 2 bases, V lost 0 bases, and 8 bases had no gene match. The CDR3 is made up of 17 amino acids. CDR1 TSWWSYY and CDR2 QGS come from the germline V gene. CDR3 sequence: CALGELSWGTLTDKLIF. As DNA, the CDR3 is TGTGCTCTTGGGGAACTATCCTGGGGGACACTTACCGATAAACTCATCTTT.

Only a few counts were recorded for this clone. TCRdb's protein, taken from a much larger clone, differs from this DNA's translation at residue 8, likely owing to a read error; the protein displayed comes from the DNA. The V and J genes are TRDV2 and TRDJ3, with D hard to call. The CDR3 is 18 amino acids. V was clipped by 0 bases and J by 2 bases, with 13 bases between them. Per the germline V gene, CDR1 is GEAIGNYY and CDR2 is EKD. CDR3 in amino acids: CACDTGGCGPWDTRQMFF. CDR3 nucleotides: TGTGCCTGTGACACCGGTGGATGCGGGCCCTGGGACACCCGACAGATGTTTTTC.

In regard to this clone: With only one base between it and a far larger clone, this is likely a read error. The chain joins TRDV2 to TRDJ1; TRDD3 matches 10 bases. The germline CDR1 and CDR2 sequences are GEAIGNYY and EKD. V dropped 2 bases and J dropped 3; count of bases not matched to a gene: 2. The CDR3 extends over 14 amino acids. The CDR3 protein is CACDILGDADKLIF. The CDR3 DNA reads TGTGCCTGTGACATACTGGGGGATGCCGATAAACTCATCTTT.

Only a few counts were recorded for this clone. The protein that TCRdb holds for this DNA derives from a much larger clone and differs from the translated DNA at residue 18, which likely indicates a read error; the protein shown here is translated from the DNA. The chain couples TRDV2 to TRDJ3; TRDD3 aligns across 13 bases. There are 20 residues in the CDR3. Germline CDR1 GEAIGNYY, CDR2 EKD. In DNA form, the CDR3 reads TGTGCCTGTGACACCGTACTGGGGGATACGACCTCCTGGGACACCCGACAGAGGTTTTTC. Amino acids: CACDTVLGDTTSWDTRQRFF.

This clone was detected only a few times. A read error likely explains why the TCRdb protein, taken from a much larger clone, differs from this DNA's translation at residue 3; the protein shown is translated from the DNA. The J gene is TRDJ2, the V gene TRDV2, with 11 bases that match TRDD3. The CDR3 spans 16 residues. The germline gives CDR1 GEAIGNYY, CDR2 EKD. The CDR3 coding sequence is TGTGCCTTTGACCCACTGGGGGATACTTTGACAGCACAACTCTTCTTT. Translated: CAFDPLGDTLTAQLFF.

This clone was observed a handful of times. The TCRdb protein comes from a much larger clone and disagrees with this DNA's translation at residue 6, likely due to a read error; the protein given here is derived from the DNA. V usage is TRDV2 and J usage is TRDJ3, with 7 bases identical to TRDD3. CDR1 and CDR2 (germline): GEAIGNYY, EKD. Unmatched junction bases numbered 8, after V lost 1 base and J lost 0 bases. This CDR3 is 19 amino acids long. The CDR3 DNA reads as TGTGCCTGTGACACGTGTGGATACGACAGCTCCTGGGACACCCGACAGATGTTTTTC. Translated, it gives CACDTCGYDSSWDTRQMFF.

This clone turned up a few times. The junction shows a germline mismatch at one end, possibly a read error. CDR3 sequence: CALEEYENPPTGGQYTDKLIF. The CDR3 DNA sequence: TGTGCTCTTGAGGAATACGAGAACCCGCCTACTGGGGGCCAGTACACCGATAAACTCATCTTT. V is TRDV1 and J is TRDJ1, with TRDD3 identical over 8 bases. The CDR3 has 21 residues. In germline, CDR1 is TSWWSYY, CDR2 QGS.

As for this clone: The TCRdb protein, from a much larger clone, departs from this DNA's translation at residue 7, likely by read error; the protein shown derives from the DNA. The J gene is TRDJ1, the V gene TRDV2, with 10 bases fitting TRDD3. The CDR3 contains 19 residues. In germline, CDR1 is GEAIGNYY, CDR2 EKD. V was pared by 3 bases and J by 0 bases, with 15 bases of the junction left unmatched. CDR3 DNA sequence: TGTGCCTGTGACGGCCGGAGCTACGGGGGATACGCGTACACCGATAAACTCATCTTT. It encodes CACDGRSYGGYAYTDKLIF.

By frequency in the sample, this clone is medium-sized. The chain joins TRDV1 to TRDJ1, with a tentative D call TRDD3 (6 bases). CDR3 length: 26 amino acids. Germline CDR1 reads TSWWSYY; CDR2 reads QGS. Trimming took 0 bases from V and 0 from J, leaving 41 bases between them. CDR3 protein: CALGELVTVRFLVLGDRKVHTDKLIF. The CDR3 nucleotides read TGTGCTCTTGGGGAACTAGTGACTGTGAGGTTTCTAGTACTGGGAGACCGGAAGGTGCACACCGATAAACTCATCTTT.

This clone was recorded a few times. This DNA's translation and the protein TCRdb lists, from a much larger clone, do not match at residue 5, likely due to a read error; the protein shown is translated from the DNA. The chain carries TRDV2 and TRDJ3, with D perhaps TRDD3 (5 bases). The CDR3 totals 17 residues. The V end lost 3 bases, the J end lost 5 bases, and 16 bases lay between the germline ends. The germline gives CDR1 GEAIGNYY, CDR2 EKD. The CDR3 reads CACDAAWDRRDTRQMFF. The CDR3 nucleotides are TGTGCCTGTGACGCCGCCTGGGATCGCAGGGACACCCGACAGATGTTTTTC.

This clone is labeled medium-sized. The J gene is TRDJ1, the V gene TRDV1, with 7 bases matching TRDD3. The CDR3 sequence is 24 residues long. V gave up 2 bases and J gave up 0 bases; unmatched junction bases: 30. Germline V gene data show CDR1 as TSWWSYY and CDR2 as QGS. The CDR3 DNA follows: TGTGCTCTTGGGGAAATTGGTACCCAACAGGTTGGGGGACACCTAGCTCTGTACACCGATAAACTCATCTTT. Its protein product is CALGEIGTQQVGGHLALYTDKLIF.

Sample share makes this clone medium-sized. The sample has other DNA sequences that encode this CDR3 too. The genes are TRDV2 and TRDJ1; D ambiguous. This CDR3 contains 16 residues. The germline V gene has CDR1 GEAIGNYY and CDR2 EKD. Trimming left V 0 bases short and J 1 base short, with 14 bases between. The CDR3 DNA follows: TGTGCCTGTGACACCGAAAAATTTGCCGCCACCGATAAACTCATCTTT. Translated: CACDTEKFAATDKLIF.